The 16 T cell receptor beta chains below come from one sample, sequenced in a study of blood T cell repertoires in COVID-19. Assay used: immunoSEQ multiplex PCR; TCRdb lists only in-frame clones, some missing. This table has about 480,000 clones, roughly 90% appearing once. The sample taken for sequencing was PBMCs or T cells enriched from blood (not recorded which). These TCRs come from a woman in her 40s who had recovered from COVID-19.

The chain employs TRBV4-3 and TRBJ1-2, with 9 bases aligning to TRBD1. With 5 bases clipped from V and 6 bases from J, the junction kept 16 bases outside the gene matches. The germline V gene has CDR1 LGHNA and CDR2 YSLEER. The CDR3 is made up of 17 amino acids. Here the CDR3 reads CASSGRRDREDRDGYTF. DNA for the CDR3: TGCGCCAGCAGCGGGAGGCGGGACAGGGAGGATCGGGATGGCTACACCTTC.

The gene calls are TRBV10-3 and TRBJ2-5, with D maybe TRBD1 (6 bases). This CDR3 comprises 15 residues. Trimming stripped 1 base from V and 3 bases from J, with 12 bases between. CDR1 and CDR2 from the germline V gene are ENHRY and SYGVKD. DNA of the CDR3: TGTGCCATCAGTGAGTGGGACATTGAAAAAGAGACCCAGTACTTC. Its translation: CAISEWDIEKETQYF.

The rearrangement uses TRBV18 and TRBJ2-5, with no clear D. Trimming removed 5 bases from V and 3 bases from J, with 10 bases in between. The CDR3 is 13 residues long. The germline gives CDR1 KGHSH, CDR2 LQKENI. This CDR3 is CASSTNSEETQYF. The CDR3 bases are TGTGCCAGCTCAACAAACAGTGAAGAGACCCAGTACTTC. The full variable domain, completed using reference TRBV18 and TRBJ2-5, is NAGVMQNPRHLVRRRGQEARLRCSPMKGHSHVYWYRQLPEEGLKFMVYLQKENIIDESGMPKERFSAEFPKEGPSILRIQQVVRGDSAAYFCASSTNSEETQYFGPGTRLLVL.

The chain is built from TRBV5-1 and TRBJ1-1; 7 positions match TRBD1. CDR1 is SGHRS and CDR2 is YFSETQ in the germline V gene. The CDR3 runs 17 residues. The ends lost 0 bases at V and 2 bases at J; junction bases unmatched: 10. Here the CDR3 DNA reads TGCGCCAGCAGCTTGGGGCGGGAGGACAGGATAAACACTGAAGCTTTCTTT. Protein sequence: CASSLGREDRINTEAFF.

V usage is TRBV11-3 and J usage is TRBJ1-5; 11 nucleotides line up with TRBD1. Germline-derived CDR1 and CDR2 are SGHNT and YENEEA. The CDR3 length is 17 residues. J was trimmed by 5 bases and V by 1 base; bases with no gene match: 7. In DNA, the CDR3 is TGTGCCAGCAGCTTAGGGGGGGACAGGGGGTCGGATCAGCCCCAGCATTTT. Protein product: CASSLGGDRGSDQPQHF.

This clone was observed a handful of times. The CDR3 spells CASSVQGAQGTGELFF. The CDR3 nucleotides are TGTGCCAGCAGCGTACAGGGGGCGCAAGGCACCGGGGAGCTGTTTTTT. The chain uses TRBV2 and TRBJ2-2; 9 nucleotides agree with TRBD1. The V gene's germline CDR1 is SNHLY and CDR2 FYNNEI. The CDR3 runs to 16 residues. V dropped 6 bases and J dropped 4; count of bases not matched to a gene: 9.

The chain is built from TRBV7-8 and TRBJ1-4; TRBD1 matches at 9 bases. Trimming removed 3 bases from V and 6 bases from J; junction bases left unmatched: 2. The germline V gene encodes CDR1 SGHVS and CDR2 FQNEAQ. The CDR3 extends over 14 amino acids. This CDR3 reads CASSLGQGYEKLFF. DNA for the CDR3: TGTGCCAGCAGCTTGGGACAGGGATATGAAAAACTGTTTTTT.

The chain employs TRBV9 and TRBJ1-1; D is unclear. The germline gives CDR1 SGDLS, CDR2 YYNGEE. The V and J ends lost 0 bases and 3 bases respectively, with 12 bases between them. This CDR3 comprises 15 residues. The CDR3 coding sequence is TGTGCCAGCAGCGTAGCTGAGGGCGGTTACACTGAAGCTTTCTTT. It is translated as CASSVAEGGYTEAFF.

This clone was recorded only once. This chain connects TRBV7-2 to TRBJ2-1; TRBD1 agrees at 10 bases. J lost 4 bases, V lost 1 base, and 4 bases had no gene match. Germline CDR1 SGHTA, CDR2 FQGNSA. CDR3 length: 16 residues. The CDR3 is CASSLGGTGDYNEQFF. The CDR3 DNA follows: TGTGCCAGCAGCTTAGGTGGGACAGGGGATTACAATGAGCAGTTCTTC.

The count of this clone is one. The identical CDR3 is also encoded by other nucleotide sequences in the sample. The V call is TRBV7-9, the J call TRBJ1-1, with D uncertain. CDR3 length: 13 amino acids. The V and J ends lost 5 bases and 2 bases respectively, with 9 bases between them. Germline assignment: CDR1 SEHNR and CDR2 FQNEAQ (reference sequence). Here the CDR3 DNA reads TGTGCCAGCAGCCTCCAGGTAAACACTGAAGCTTTCTTT. Its protein is CASSLQVNTEAFF.

V gene TRBV11-2 combines with J gene TRBJ2-5; TRBD2 agrees at 10 bases. The CDR3 spans 15 residues. With V trimmed by 5 bases and J by 5 bases, 8 bases remained unmatched. Germline CDR1 reads SGHAT; CDR2 reads FQNNGV. CDR3 nucleotides: TGTGCCAGCAGCCTAGCGTTTAGCGGGAGGGAGACCCAGTACTTC. This encodes CASSLAFSGRETQYF.

The chain recombines TRBV24-1 with TRBJ1-5; the match to TRBD1 covers 7 bases. V lost 2 bases, J lost 5 bases, and 17 bases stayed unmatched. The germline V gene encodes CDR1 KGHDR and CDR2 SFDVKD. CDR3 length: 19 residues. The CDR3 loop is CATSDYYTSGTVVYQPQHF. CDR3 DNA: TGTGCCACCAGTGATTACTACACCTCCGGGACAGTAGTTTATCAGCCCCAGCATTTT.

V is TRBV11-2 and J is TRBJ2-3; 10 nucleotides align to TRBD1. The V gene end was trimmed by 6 bases and the J gene end by 1 base; junction bases not matched to a gene: 7. Germline V lookup: CDR1 SGHAT, CDR2 FQNNGV. The CDR3 covers 16 residues. This chain's CDR3 is CASSYSGTGGTDTQYF. For the CDR3, the DNA is TGTGCCAGCAGTTATTCCGGGACAGGGGGCACAGATACGCAGTATTTT. The entire variable domain, with the rest obtained from reference TRBV11-2 and TRBJ2-3, is as follows: EAGVAQSPRYKIIEKRQSVAFWCNPISGHATLYWYQQILGQGPKLLIQFQNNGVVDDSQLPKDRFSAERLKGVDSTLKIQPAKLEDSAVYLCASSYSGTGGTDTQYFGPGTRLTVL.

The J gene is TRBJ2-2, the V gene TRBV4-3, with D possibly being TRBD2 (6 bases). Trimming removed 0 bases at V and 1 base at J, with 15 bases between. In germline, CDR1 is LGHNA, CDR2 YSLEER. The CDR3 is 18 residues long. CDR3 sequence: CASSQEVVAVLNTGELFF. CDR3 nucleotides: TGCGCCAGCAGCCAAGAAGTGGTAGCGGTGTTGAACACCGGGGAGCTGTTTTTT.

The rearrangement joins TRBV5-6 to TRBJ2-7; 8 bases match TRBD2. The CDR3 consists of 14 residues. The V segment lost 0 bases and the J segment 2 bases; nucleotides outside the gene matches: 1. Germline CDR1 and CDR2: SGHDT and YYEEEE. Here the CDR3 DNA reads TGTGCCAGCAGCTTGGGAGCGGGAGCCTACGAGCAGTACTTC. Protein product: CASSLGAGAYEQYF.

The rearrangement uses TRBV9 and TRBJ2-1; possibly TRBD1 for D (5 bases). The CDR3 runs 17 residues. V gave up 1 base and J gave up 0 bases, with 14 bases separating them. CDR1 and CDR2 (germline): SGDLS, YYNGEE. CDR3 protein: CASSVSVSGHSYNEQFF. The CDR3 DNA is TGTGCCAGCAGCGTATCCGTCTCAGGGCACTCCTACAATGAGCAGTTCTTC.